The rows below give T cell receptor beta chains drawn from one sample of a study of T cell responses to AZD1222 COVID-19 vaccine. Clones were sequenced by immunoSEQ multiplex PCR, and TCRdb holds only the in-frame ones, with some missing. This table has 90,000 to 120,000 clones, around 90% appearing once. The sample was peripheral blood, taken 28 days after the second AZD1222 dose. Every receptor here comes from an adult who received the AZD1222 COVID-19 vaccine. CDR3s include the opening cysteine and the closing phenylalanine or tryptophan. A D gene is named only where the DNA matches it firmly.

>TRBV6-1|.|TRBJ2-4
CASSEGPRNIQYF
>TRBV3-1/TRBV3-2|.|TRBJ1-2
CASSQSETYGYTF
>TRBV19|.|TRBJ1-3
CASSTAWAGNTIYF
>TRBV15|.|TRBJ1-4
CATSRDNFGRDYEKLFF
>TRBV11-3|.|TRBJ2-1
CASSLADGDHEQFF
>TRBV15|.|TRBJ1-5
CATRAGRIYSNQPQHF
>TRBV19|TRBD1|TRBJ2-7
CASRPGQGSSHEQYF
>TRBV9|TRBD1|TRBJ1-2
CASSDDREGNYGYTF
>TRBV12-3/TRBV12-4|.|TRBJ1-5
CASSQQGGQPQHF
>TRBV7-2|.|TRBJ1-3
CASSLAGTAYSGNTIYF
>TRBV6-5|.|TRBJ2-2
CASSYGFGTGELFF
>TRBV7-9|.|TRBJ2-7
CASSLPGSYEQYF
>TRBV2|TRBD1|TRBJ1-5
CASLAGQGAAQPQHF
>TRBV3-1/TRBV3-2|.|TRBJ2-7
CASSHQGSPSSYEQYF
>TRBV24-1|.|TRBJ1-3
CATSDHGSSGNTIYF
>TRBV9|.|TRBJ2-1
CASSGDGGYYNEQFF
>TRBV19|.|TRBJ1-4
CASSLGLGLEKLFF
>TRBV19|.|TRBJ2-5
CASSMGEVGAGQETQYF
>TRBV6-5|TRBD1|TRBJ1-4
CASSYHAAGGNEKLFF
>TRBV9|.|TRBJ1-5
CASSVGQGPYQPQHF
>TRBV19|TRBD1|TRBJ2-7
CASEAGTGASYEQYF
>TRBV10-1|.|TRBJ1-2
CASSGGGAYGYTF
>TRBV2|.|TRBJ1-1
CASIGTMNTEAFF
>TRBV19|.|TRBJ2-1
CASRSGAYNEQFF
>TRBV2|.|TRBJ1-2
CASSELGTGYTF
>TRBV6-5|.|TRBJ1-5
CASSYGQSNQPQHF
>TRBV19|.|TRBJ1-5
CASSAGANQPQHF
>TRBV3-1/TRBV3-2|.|TRBJ2-2
CASSLEGGELFF
>TRBV28|TRBD2|TRBJ2-3
CASRVAGGTDTQYF
>TRBV2|.|TRBJ1-1
CASSGQENTEAFF
>TRBV19|.|TRBJ2-7
CASSIGIGFYEQYF
>TRBV4-1|.|TRBJ2-5
CASSPNRAETQYF
>TRBV10-2|.|TRBJ1-6
CASRRTGSYNSPLHF
>TRBV7-8|.|TRBJ1-5
CASSLGRTDNQPQHF
>TRBV5-5|.|TRBJ1-2
CASSLDNGGGYGYTF